This entry features one TCR beta chain sequence. These data are taken from a study of patients and donors after allogeneic stem cell transplantation. The CDR3 is 15 residues long. The germline V gene has CDR1 MNHEY and CDR2 SMNVEV (reference sequence). V was clipped by 6 bases and J by 4 bases, with 15 bases between them. TCRdb reanalysed the RT-PCR reads using MiXCR and keeps one entry per CDR3 protein. The sample lists over 200,000 distinct CDR3 sequences, 35% to 45% occurring once. Sequencing input: blood, either unsorted or a sorted T cell fraction (not recorded which). This TCR derives from a human donor who was either an allogeneic HSCT recipient or a stem cell or donor lymphocyte infusion donor (not recorded which). It is not recorded whose cells these are; they may come from a transplant donor. This sequence joins TRBV27 and TRBJ2-2; D is perhaps TRBD1 (6 bases). The CDR3 here is CASSSQGPRTGELFF. CDR3 DNA: TGTGCCAGCAGCAGTCAGGGGCCGCGCACCGGGGAGCTGTTTTTT.